These 24 T cell receptor beta chains were sequenced from one sample in a study of beta chain features in type 1 diabetes. The investigators reverse transcribed all of the isolated RNA, so they sequenced expressed TCRB transcripts. The method was immunoSEQ multiplex PCR; TCRdb's version includes in-frame clones alone and lacks a portion of them. The data contain roughly 150,000 clones, over 8.5% of them seen just once; the ten biggest clones take up about 1.9%. Sequencing was carried out using central memory CD4+ T cells from blood. These receptors originate from a man between 18 and 35 years old in good health.

CDR3 sequence: CATSREVLAYEQYF. The CDR3 DNA sequence: TGTGCCACCAGCAGAGAGGTACTGGCCTACGAGCAGTACTTC. The rearrangement uses TRBV15 and TRBJ2-7, with D uncertain. The CDR3 totals 14 residues. CDR1 is LNHNV, CDR2 YYDKDF, per germline (reference sequence). The ends were cut back, 0 bases at V and 2 bases at J, with 8 bases in the middle.

This clone was detected a few times. The V and J genes are TRBV7-9 and TRBJ1-1; 9 positions agree with TRBD1. The V gene's germline CDR1 is SEHNR and CDR2 FQNEAQ (reference sequence). With V trimmed by 1 base and J by 4 bases, 1 base remained unmatched. The CDR3 consists of 14 residues. The CDR3 DNA sequence: TGTGCCAGCAGCTTAGGGACAGGGGCCACTGAAGCTTTCTTT. This sequence encodes CASSLGTGATEAFF.

This clone was picked up a small number of times. V is TRBV9 and J is TRBJ2-5; D is possibly TRBD2 (5 bases). The germline V and J ends were trimmed by 4 bases and 5 bases, with 15 bases remaining between them. The germline gives CDR1 SGDLS, CDR2 YYNGEE. The CDR3 runs 14 residues. As DNA, the CDR3 is TGTGCCAGCAGCCTGAGGGCTACTCAGGAGACCCAGTACTTC. Encoded protein: CASSLRATQETQYF.

This clone turned up a few times. This chain uses TRBV27 with TRBJ1-5; 7 bases fit TRBD1. CDR3 length: 14 amino acids. Trimming at V came to 6 bases and at J to 6 bases, leaving 8 bases not matched to a gene. The V gene's germline CDR1 is MNHEY and CDR2 SMNVEV (reference sequence). The CDR3 nucleotides read TGTGCCAGCAGCCGTACAGGGGCGGGTCAGCCCCAGCATTTT. This sequence encodes CASSRTGAGQPQHF.

The V gene is TRBV9, the J gene TRBJ2-2, with 10 positions matching TRBD2. There are 14 residues in the CDR3. J lost 5 bases, V lost 3 bases, and 1 base had no gene match. The germline V gene has CDR1 SGDLS and CDR2 YYNGEE. The CDR3 loop reads CASSASGSTGELFF. CDR3 bases: TGTGCCAGCAGCGCTAGCGGGAGTACCGGGGAGCTGTTTTTT.

The chain links TRBV2 to TRBJ2-7, with 7 nucleotides matching TRBD1. The trim removed 6 bases at V and 6 bases at J, leaving 11 bases unmatched. CDR1 and CDR2 from the germline V gene are SNHLY and FYNNEI. CDR3 length: 14 amino acids. The CDR3 DNA reads as TGTGCCAGCAGACCCCTTGACAGGGCGGTCGAGCAGTACTTC. It is translated as CASRPLDRAVEQYF.

The V gene is TRBV28, the J gene TRBJ1-2; 8 bases are a match to TRBD1. V gave up 3 bases and J gave up 5 bases; unmatched junction bases: 8. The CDR3 is 15 residues long. Germline V gives CDR1 MDHEN, CDR2 SYDVKM. CDR3 in DNA: TGTGCCAGCAGTTTGCCCGGGACAGGCCAGTATGGCTACACCTTC. This encodes CASSLPGTGQYGYTF.

J is TRBJ2-3 and V is TRBV9, with 10 bases lining up with TRBD1. The CDR3 loop spans 16 amino acids. Germline V gene lookup returns CDR1 SGDLS and CDR2 YYNGEE. Trimming cost V 2 bases and J 4 bases; bases outside gene matches: 7. CDR3 nucleotide sequence: TGTGCCAGCAGCGTGTCGGACAGGGGGTTCCCAGATACGCAGTATTTT. Amino acid sequence: CASSVSDRGFPDTQYF.

The chain carries TRBV20-1 and TRBJ1-1; 10 nucleotides line up with TRBD1. The CDR3 is 11 residues long. Per the germline V gene, CDR1 is DFQATT and CDR2 is SNEGSKA (reference sequence). CDR3 DNA: TGCAGCCGACAGGGGGCTGTTGAAGCTTTCTTT. Translating gives CSRQGAVEAFF.

The rearrangement uses TRBV27 and TRBJ1-3; 7 bases match TRBD1. Trimming took 5 bases from V and 2 from J; bases not matched to a gene: 6. This CDR3 has 15 amino acids. Germline loops: CDR1 MNHEY, CDR2 SMNVEV (reference sequence). This chain's CDR3 is CASSRLTGAGNTIYF. DNA for the CDR3: TGTGCCAGCAGTCGCCTTACAGGGGCTGGAAACACCATATATTTT.

The rearrangement joins TRBV30 to TRBJ2-7; 7 nucleotides agree with TRBD1. Germline CDR1 GTSNPN, CDR2 SVGIG (reference sequence). V was pared by 5 bases and J by 7 bases, with 8 bases of the junction left unmatched. CDR3 length: 12 residues. The CDR3 region has the DNA TGTGCCTGGGGCCGGACAGGATGGGAGCAGTACTTC. As protein: CAWGRTGWEQYF. Full variable domain (outside the CDR3, taken from reference TRBV30 and TRBJ2-7): SQTIHQWPATLVQPVGSPLSLECTVEGTSNPNLYWYRQAAGRGLQLLFYSVGIGQISSEVPQNLSASRPQDRQFILSSKKLLLSDSGFYLCAWGRTGWEQYFGPGTRLTVT.

This clone was picked up many times. This chain joins TRBV2 and TRBJ1-2; 8 positions match TRBD1. V lost 6 bases, J lost 4 bases, and 10 bases stayed unmatched. CDR1 and CDR2 (germline): SNHLY, FYNNEI. This CDR3 comprises 15 residues. The CDR3, as DNA: TGTGCCAGCAGCGTAACGGACAGGGTGGGCTATGGCTACACCTTC. Residues: CASSVTDRVGYGYTF.

This clone was seen only a few times. A read error may be the cause here, since a much bigger clone is one base away. The chain has TRBV28 and TRBJ2-7; D uncertain. Trimming removed 6 bases at V and 0 bases at J, with 3 bases between. The CDR3 extends over 11 amino acids. Germline V lookup: CDR1 MDHEN, CDR2 SYDVKM. CDR3 bases: TGTGCCAGCAGCAACTCCTACGAGCAGTACTTC. Protein product: CASSNSYEQYF.

This clone appeared a few times. The gene calls are TRBV10-3 and TRBJ2-7; 7 nucleotides align to TRBD2. In germline, CDR1 is ENHRY, CDR2 SYGVKD. With V trimmed by 4 bases and J by 1 base, 10 bases remained unmatched. The CDR3 runs 16 residues. The CDR3 bases are TGTGCCATCAGTGGGAGCAGCGCTAGCGGATCCTACGAGCAGTACTTC. Amino acid sequence: CAISGSSASGSYEQYF.

V gene TRBV5-4 combines with J gene TRBJ2-2; no firm D call. This CDR3 contains 14 residues. The germline V gene has CDR1 SGHNT and CDR2 YYREEE (reference sequence). Deletions cut 1 base from V and 2 bases from J, with 6 bases between. CDR3 in amino acids: CASSLYSNTGELFF. CDR3 sequence (DNA): TGTGCCAGCAGCTTGTACAGCAACACCGGGGAGCTGTTTTTT.

The chain recombines TRBV5-4 with TRBJ2-1; D unresolved. The CDR3 has 13 residues. Germline V lookup: CDR1 SGHNT, CDR2 YYREEE (reference sequence). The V end lost 4 bases, the J end lost 8 bases, and 13 bases lay between the germline ends. CDR3 amino acids: CASSAADDYEQFF. For the CDR3, the DNA is TGTGCCAGCAGCGCGGCTGACGATTATGAGCAGTTCTTC.

V is TRBV11-2 and J is TRBJ2-7; TRBD1 or TRBD2 may be the D gene (5 bases each). The V and J ends lost 7 bases and 4 bases respectively, with 14 bases between them. Germline V gene lookup returns CDR1 SGHAT and CDR2 FQNNGV. The CDR3 runs to 13 residues. The CDR3, as DNA: TGTGCCAGCATCCTTTGGGGGTATTACGAGCAGTACTTC. Its translation is CASILWGYYEQYF. Combining the CDR3 with reference TRBV11-2 and TRBJ2-7 gives the whole variable domain EAGVAQSPRYKIIEKRQSVAFWCNPISGHATLYWYQQILGQGPKLLIQFQNNGVVDDSQLPKDRFSAERLKGVDSTLKIQPAKLEDSAVYLCASILWGYYEQYFGPGTRLTVT.

There are many counts of this clone. The chain combines TRBV11-2 with TRBJ2-3; TRBD2 matches 7 bases. Trimming cost V 2 bases and J 2 bases; bases outside gene matches: 4. This CDR3 is built from 15 residues. Germline-derived CDR1 and CDR2 are SGHAT and FQNNGV. The CDR3 region has the DNA TGTGCCAGCAGCTTACGGCGGGGGTCCACAGATACGCAGTATTTT. Its protein product is CASSLRRGSTDTQYF.

The V and J genes are TRBV5-1 and TRBJ2-5, with 7 bases fitting TRBD1. CDR3 size: 16 residues. Trimming took 4 bases from V and 2 from J; bases not matched to a gene: 11. Germline V gene data show CDR1 as SGHRS and CDR2 as YFSETQ. The CDR3 is CASSLGQAPEQETQYF. The CDR3 nucleotides are TGCGCCAGCAGCCTTGGACAGGCTCCCGAACAAGAGACCCAGTACTTC.

This clone was counted only a few times. V usage is TRBV5-1 and J usage is TRBJ2-7, with 9 positions matching TRBD1. Germline assignment: CDR1 SGHRS and CDR2 YFSETQ. The CDR3 is made up of 15 amino acids. V trimming: 0 bases; J trimming: 3 bases; junction bases outside the gene matches: 4. The CDR3 here is CASSLGQGDVYEQYF. In DNA, the CDR3 is TGCGCCAGCAGCTTGGGACAGGGGGACGTCTACGAGCAGTACTTC.

This clone has more than one count but fewer than ten. This chain joins TRBV23-1 and TRBJ2-5; 8 positions agree with TRBD2. TRBV23-1 is noted as an ORF with a role that remains uncertain. The ends lost 3 bases at V and 0 bases at J; junction bases unmatched: 15. CDR3 length: 19 residues. As DNA, the CDR3 is TGCGCCAGCAGTCACGGGGGGGGCCAGGGGCTAATCCACCAAGAGACCCAGTACTTC. Translated: CASSHGGGQGLIHQETQYF.

The CDR3 DNA is TGTGCCAGCAGCCCGCCCCTTTACCGATCGGCCAAAAACATTCAGTACTTC. It encodes CASSPPLYRSAKNIQYF. The chain couples TRBV4-2 to TRBJ2-4; D remains unclear. Germline CDR1 is LGHNA and CDR2 is YNFKEQ. The CDR3 runs to 17 residues. The V end lost 4 bases, the J end lost 1 base, and 17 bases lay between the germline ends.

The rearrangement links TRBV27 to TRBJ2-3, with D maybe TRBD1 (5 bases). The germline gives CDR1 MNHEY, CDR2 SMNVEV (reference sequence). V shed 4 bases and J shed 4 bases, with 18 bases lying between them. The CDR3 sequence is 16 residues long. Written as DNA, the CDR3 is TGTGCCAGCAGTTCTTTCCTGGGCAGGGTGGCAGATACGCAGTATTTT. Translating gives CASSSFLGRVADTQYF.

This clone was recorded a few times. The chain recombines TRBV28 with TRBJ2-2; D uncertain. The germline V gene has CDR1 MDHEN and CDR2 SYDVKM. Trimming removed 6 bases at V and 5 bases at J, with 10 bases between. The CDR3 has 13 amino acids. In DNA form, the CDR3 reads TGTGCCAGCAGCCCCGGTCAGACCGGGGAGCTGTTTTTT. Protein: CASSPGQTGELFF.